These 28 T cell receptor beta chains were sequenced from one sample in a study of cytomegalovirus exposure and HLA in healthy donors (dated by TCRdb to the late 2010s). Library preparation used the immunoSEQ multiplex PCR assay. For the multiplex PCR, a mixture combining 60 forward primers for TCR Vbeta segments and 13 reverse primers for TCR Jbeta segments was used. TCRdb stores this immuneACCESS table with in-frame sequences only. Part of the clones is absent; in the studies checked, under half of the shortfall reflects unresolved V genes, and no reason is known for the rest. Here the sample has tens of thousands of clones; roughly 75% occur a single time. The ten most abundant clones make up 2% to 2.5% of the sample. The sample consisted of PBMCs. Source of these receptors: a man aged 35 to 55 in good health and CMV-seronegative.

V usage is TRBV28 and J usage is TRBJ2-1, with D unresolved. In germline, CDR1 is MDHEN, CDR2 SYDVKM. The CDR3 extends over 15 amino acids. Trimming removed 7 bases at V and 2 bases at J, with 15 bases between. Here the CDR3 DNA reads TGTGCCAGCATCCCCCACAGTAGGACCTACAATGAGCAGTTCTTC. Translating gives CASIPHSRTYNEQFF.

The chain couples TRBV7-3 to TRBJ2-3; the D gene is possibly TRBD2 (5 bases). CDR1 is SGHTA, CDR2 FQGTGA, per germline. Trimming left V 0 bases short and J 0 bases short, with 7 bases between. CDR3 length: 15 residues. CDR3 loop: CASSLTPGSTDTQYF. DNA for the CDR3: TGTGCCAGCAGCTTAACTCCGGGGAGCACAGATACGCAGTATTTT.

V usage is TRBV7-6 and J usage is TRBJ2-3; TRBD2 agrees at 8 bases. V lost 4 bases and J lost 3; bases outside the gene matches: 9. The CDR3 covers 16 residues. CDR1 is SGHVS, CDR2 FNYEAQ, per germline. The CDR3 DNA follows: TGTGCCAGCAGCTGGGAGCGGGAGAGGGGTACAGATACGCAGTATTTT. This gives the protein CASSWERERGTDTQYF.

The J gene is TRBJ2-7, the V gene TRBV5-1; D possibly corresponds to TRBD1 (6 bases). This CDR3 region has 17 residues. The V gene's germline CDR1 is SGHRS and CDR2 YFSETQ. Trimming stripped 2 bases from V and 0 bases from J, with 18 bases between. The CDR3, as DNA: TGCGCCAGCAGCTTAGAGGGGGTTAGCGATATCTCCTACGAGCAGTACTTC. Its protein is CASSLEGVSDISYEQYF.

The genes are TRBV27 and TRBJ1-5, with a weak D call TRBD1 (6 bases). The CDR3 is made up of 13 amino acids. CDR1 is MNHEY and CDR2 is SMNVEV in the germline V gene (reference sequence). The V end was cut by 6 bases, the J end by 11 bases, with 17 bases between. The CDR3, as DNA: TGTGCCAGCAGCCGAGACGGACAGTCGGCCCAGCATTTT. It is translated as CASSRDGQSAQHF.

This chain joins TRBV5-6 and TRBJ1-2; D is ambiguous. Between the trimmed V and J ends, which lost 3 bases and 8 bases, there was a span of 17 bases. Germline CDR1 and CDR2: SGHDT and YYEEEE. The CDR3 contains 14 residues. The CDR3 DNA follows: TGTGCCAGCAGCTCTGGCGGGCCCAAGGGAGGCTACACCTTC. The encoded protein is CASSSGGPKGGYTF.

This chain uses TRBV11-2 with TRBJ2-1, with D possibly matching TRBD2 (5 bases). Looked up from germline, CDR1 is SGHAT and CDR2 is FQNNGV. V was shortened by 4 bases and J by 4 bases, with 8 bases between the two germline ends. The CDR3 runs to 13 residues. In DNA, the CDR3 is TGTGCCAGCAGCTCGAGCGGTTACAATGAGCAGTTCTTC. Translating it yields CASSSSGYNEQFF.

The chain employs TRBV5-6 and TRBJ2-7; D is perhaps TRBD1 (7 bases). Looked up from germline, CDR1 is SGHDT and CDR2 is YYEEEE. V was clipped by 0 bases and J by 4 bases, with 14 bases between them. This CDR3 spans 15 amino acids. CDR3 sequence: CASSLASQGGYEQYF. The CDR3 DNA sequence: TGTGCCAGCAGCTTGGCGTCTCAGGGGGGTTACGAGCAGTACTTC.

This clone was detected a few times. The chain recombines TRBV7-9 with TRBJ2-3; 8 bases map to TRBD2. J gave up 6 bases and V 5 bases, and 10 bases lay outside the gene matches. CDR1 and CDR2 from the germline V gene are SEHNR and FQNEAQ (reference sequence). The CDR3 extends over 15 amino acids. The CDR3 DNA reads TGTGCCAGCAGCCCGGGGGGGACGGCTATTGATACGCAGTATTTT. Encoded protein: CASSPGGTAIDTQYF. Looking up the rest from reference TRBV7-9 and TRBJ2-3 gives the full variable domain: DTGVSQNPRHKITKRGQNVTFRCDPISEHNRLYWYRQTLGQGPEFLTYFQNEAQLEKSRLLSDRFSAERPKGSFSTLEIQRTEQGDSAMYLCASSPGGTAIDTQYFGPGTRLTVL.

This clone showed up just a few times. This chain joins TRBV30 and TRBJ2-7, with 7 bases matching TRBD1. The length of the CDR3 is 13 residues. Germline CDR1 and CDR2: GTSNPN and SVGIG (reference sequence). J lost 5 bases, V lost 4 bases, and 8 bases had no gene match. CDR3 sequence (DNA): TGTGCCTGGACTATCGACAGGGATGACGAGCAGTACTTC. It translates to CAWTIDRDDEQYF.

This clone was recorded only once. This chain joins TRBV14 and TRBJ1-6, with D unclear. The germline gives CDR1 SGHDN, CDR2 FVKESK. V lost 0 bases and J 7 bases, leaving 10 bases between the germline ends. There are 15 residues in the CDR3. The DNA of the CDR3 is TGTGCCAGCAGCCAAGACGGCAGGCTAAATTCACCCCTCCACTTT. Translated, it gives CASSQDGRLNSPLHF.

The chain couples TRBV4-2 to TRBJ1-1, with 10 positions matching TRBD1. Germline V lookup: CDR1 LGHNA, CDR2 YNFKEQ. V lost 3 bases, J lost 9 bases, and 10 bases stayed unmatched. CDR3 length: 15 amino acids. The CDR3 loop is CASSQTTGGAVKAFF. CDR3 bases: TGTGCCAGCAGCCAGACGACAGGGGGCGCCGTCAAAGCTTTCTTT.

V gene TRBV9 combines with J gene TRBJ1-4; 8 bases are a match to TRBD1. The J segment lost 8 bases and the V segment lost 4 bases, leaving 13 bases of the junction unmatched. Germline CDR1 is SGDLS and CDR2 is YYNGEE. This CDR3 region has 16 residues. DNA of the CDR3: TGTGCCAGCAGCCCCCAGCTACAGGGGGTAGGGGAAAAACTGTTTTTT. Its protein product is CASSPQLQGVGEKLFF. The variable domain in full, completed from reference TRBV9 and TRBJ1-4, reads DSGVTQTPKHLITATGQRVTLRCSPRSGDLSVYWYQQSLDQGLQFLIQYYNGEERAKGNILERFSAQQFPDLHSELNLSSLELGDSALYFCASSPQLQGVGEKLFFGSGTQLSVL.

This clone appeared a few times. This sequence joins TRBV28 and TRBJ1-5; D remains unclear. The CDR3 totals 12 residues. CDR1 and CDR2 (germline): MDHEN, SYDVKM. The V and J ends lost 1 base and 5 bases respectively, with 3 bases between them. The CDR3: CASSLSDQPQHF. CDR3 DNA sequence: TGTGCCAGCAGTTTATCAGATCAGCCCCAGCATTTT.

The genes are TRBV6-1 and TRBJ2-7; 9 bases agree with TRBD1. This CDR3 is built from 14 residues. CDR1 is MNHNS and CDR2 is SASEGT in the germline V gene. With 8 bases clipped from V and 2 bases from J, the junction kept 7 bases outside the gene matches. This CDR3 is CASVITGGAYEQYF. The DNA of the CDR3 is TGTGCCAGCGTGATAACAGGGGGCGCCTACGAGCAGTACTTC.

This sequence joins TRBV30 and TRBJ1-5, with 10 bases lining up with TRBD1. The V gene's germline CDR1 is GTSNPN and CDR2 SVGIG (reference sequence). The CDR3 is 13 residues long. V was clipped by 5 bases and J by 7 bases; unmatched bases: 5. CDR3: CAWGQGVGQPQHF. CDR3 bases: TGTGCCTGGGGACAGGGGGTAGGCCAGCCCCAGCATTTT.

The chain is built from TRBV27 and TRBJ1-1; perhaps TRBD1 as D (6 bases). Trimming took off 6 bases at V and 0 bases at J, with 8 bases between the two ends. Per the germline V gene, CDR1 is MNHEY and CDR2 is SMNVEV (reference sequence). The CDR3 runs 13 residues. CDR3 residues: CASRRTVNTEAFF. The CDR3 nucleotides read TGTGCCAGCAGGAGGACAGTGAACACTGAAGCTTTCTTT.

The chain is built from TRBV10-3 and TRBJ2-5, with D possibly TRBD1 on 5 matching bases. The CDR3 has 15 residues. Germline-derived CDR1 and CDR2 are ENHRY and SYGVKD. With 3 bases removed from V and 2 bases from J, the gap between germline ends came to 13 bases. DNA for the CDR3: TGTGCCATCAGTGAATCAGGGCCAGCACAAGAGACCCAGTACTTC. This encodes CAISESGPAQETQYF.

The chain carries TRBV10-3 and TRBJ1-5, with D possibly being TRBD1 (6 bases). Germline CDR1 and CDR2: ENHRY and SYGVKD. The CDR3 length is 15 residues. V was cut by 2 bases and J by 3 bases, with 11 bases left in between. The CDR3 sequence is CAISEAGVLNQPQHF. The CDR3 DNA is TGTGCCATCAGTGAGGCAGGGGTCCTCAATCAGCCCCAGCATTTT.

This clone was found a few times. The chain uses TRBV29-1 and TRBJ2-3, with D tentatively TRBD1 (6 bases). This CDR3 region has 15 residues. Germline CDR1 SQVTM, CDR2 ANQGSEA. V lost 3 bases to trimming and J lost 2 bases, with 15 bases between them. CDR3 bases: TGCAGCGTTGATTGGGCCCACAGGGACACAGATACGCAGTATTTT. Its protein product is CSVDWAHRDTDTQYF.

V gene TRBV5-1 combines with J gene TRBJ1-5; a possible D gene is TRBD1 (6 bases). The V end was cut by 7 bases, the J end by 2 bases, with 13 bases between. The germline V gene has CDR1 SGHRS and CDR2 YFSETQ. This CDR3 is built from 14 residues. The CDR3 protein is CASAPKGGNQPQHF. The CDR3 DNA is TGCGCCAGCGCCCCGAAGGGGGGCAATCAGCCCCAGCATTTT.

There are a few counts of this clone. This chain joins TRBV19 and TRBJ1-1, with D unclear. CDR1 is LNHDA, CDR2 SQIVND, per germline (reference sequence). Trimming took off 5 bases at V and 1 base at J, with 5 bases between the two ends. This CDR3 spans 12 amino acids. The CDR3 nucleotides are TGTGCCAGTAGTCGTCCGAACACTGAAGCTTTCTTT. Its protein product is CASSRPNTEAFF. The full variable domain, rest sourced from reference TRBV19 and TRBJ1-1, is DGGITQSPKYLFRKEGQNVTLSCEQNLNHDAMYWYRQDPGQGLRLIYYSQIVNDFQKGDIAEGYSVSREKKESFPLTVTSAQKNPTAFYLCASSRPNTEAFFGQGTRLTVV.

The chain carries TRBV28 and TRBJ1-2; TRBD1 aligns across 7 bases. CDR1 is MDHEN, CDR2 SYDVKM, per germline. The J segment lost 4 bases and the V segment lost 2 bases, leaving 4 bases of the junction unmatched. This CDR3 comprises 14 residues. CDR3 coding DNA: TGTGCCAGCAGTTTAGGTGCAGGGGGCTATGGCTACACCTTC. The encoded protein is CASSLGAGGYGYTF.

The genes are TRBV2 and TRBJ2-1; 8 bases are a match to TRBD1. Germline V gives CDR1 SNHLY, CDR2 FYNNEI. Unmatched junction bases numbered 12, after V lost 4 bases and J lost 1 base. The CDR3 has 18 residues. Here the CDR3 reads CASSALPPQGDSYNEQFF. The CDR3 DNA reads as TGTGCCAGCAGTGCACTTCCTCCACAGGGGGATTCCTACAATGAGCAGTTCTTC.

Only a few counts were recorded for this clone. V is TRBV28 and J is TRBJ2-7, with D perhaps TRBD1 (5 bases). The germline V and J ends were trimmed by 3 bases and 1 base, with 13 bases remaining between them. The CDR3 spans 15 residues. CDR1 is MDHEN and CDR2 is SYDVKM in the germline V gene. The CDR3 nucleotides are TGTGCCAGCAGTTTGCCGGCAGGGTATTCCTACGAGCAGTACTTC. It specifies CASSLPAGYSYEQYF.

The V and J genes are TRBV27 and TRBJ2-7, with 15 bases matching TRBD2. This CDR3 spans 16 amino acids. Germline CDR1 MNHEY, CDR2 SMNVEV (reference sequence). Trimming took 4 bases from V and 7 from J; bases not matched to a gene: 8. As DNA, the CDR3 is TGTGCCAGCAGTTCAGGACTAGCGGGGGGGCCGAGAGAGCAGTACTTC. It is translated as CASSSGLAGGPREQYF.

The rearrangement joins TRBV27 to TRBJ2-7; 9 nucleotides agree with TRBD1. The CDR3 runs 12 residues. CDR1 is MNHEY and CDR2 is SMNVEV in the germline V gene (reference sequence). J was trimmed by 7 bases and V by 8 bases; bases with no gene match: 6. The CDR3 sequence: CASRGGTGEQYF. In DNA, the CDR3 is TGTGCCAGCCGGGGAGGGACAGGGGAGCAGTACTTC.

This sequence joins TRBV29-1 and TRBJ1-2; tentatively, D is TRBD1 (5 bases). The germline V gene has CDR1 SQVTM and CDR2 ANQGSEA. Trimming left V 1 base short and J 3 bases short, with 15 bases between. The CDR3 runs to 15 residues. CDR3 amino acids: CSVEAGGGAHYGYTF. Written as DNA, the CDR3 is TGCAGCGTTGAAGCGGGGGGAGGGGCTCACTATGGCTACACCTTC.